These T cell receptor beta chains were read from a single sample in a study. TCRdb redid the calling of the 5' RACE reads with MiXCR, one entry per CDR3 protein. The data hold about 32,000 distinct CDR3 sequences, with less than 25% observed a single time. Sequencing input: memory CD4+ T cells sorted from blood. The receptor source for this set is a female donor with breast cancer. The CDR3 runs from the conserved cysteine through the conserved F or W.

j_gene	v_gene	CDR3aa
TRBJ1-1	TRBV20-1	CSARFDPGAAFF
TRBJ2-1	TRBV5-4	CASSLAPPYEQFF
TRBJ2-7	TRBV4-1	CASSQEGVEQYF
TRBJ1-6	TRBV12-3/TRBV12-4	CASSNAGEDSPLHF
TRBJ2-7	TRBV6-2/TRBV6-3	CASSYSKNYEQYF
TRBJ2-1	TRBV7-9	CASSSGTSGGNSYNEQFF
TRBJ2-1	TRBV20-1	CSARGLSSYNGQFF
TRBJ2-1	TRBV7-9	CASSLDPGLAGSGSYNEQFF
TRBJ1-6	TRBV5-4	CASSPGGYNSPLHF
TRBJ1-1	TRBV7-2	CASSYRDSNTEAFF
TRBJ2-2	TRBV28	CASSPGQGLGARTGELFF
TRBJ2-2	TRBV28	CASSFPPTNTGELFF
TRBJ1-1	TRBV28	CASSPLRGMNTEAFF
TRBJ1-5	TRBV12-3/TRBV12-4	CASSRDANQPQHF
TRBJ1-3	TRBV9	CASSVVGDSGNTIYF
TRBJ2-5	TRBV9	CASSVGSGQETQYF